This T cell receptor (beta chain) was documented in a study of T cell responses to AZD1222 COVID-19 vaccine. Study context: Second-dose timings of about 4 or about 12 weeks were pooled. Regarding the study as a whole: Only a handful of people who got AZD1222 tested seropositive at baseline.

Sequenced by immunoSEQ multiplex PCR; TCRdb stores in-frame clones only, minus some. The sample contains approximately 170,000 clones, 75% to 90% of which appear only once. There are 14 residues in the CDR3. V lost 1 base, J lost 0 bases, and 6 bases lay in between. CDR1 is MNHEY and CDR2 is SMNVEV in the germline V gene (reference sequence). A note on this clone: The antigen is undetermined.

The chain combines TRBV27 with TRBJ1-1; D remains ambiguous. The source is an adult in good health. Sequences were derived from peripheral blood, sampled on day 0 of AZD1222 vaccination. Here the CDR3 reads CASSLLGLNTEAFF. CDR3 nucleotides: TGTGCCAGCAGTTTATTGGGCCTGAACACTGAAGCTTTCTTT.